Listed here are 32 T cell receptor beta chains from one sample, sequenced in a study of PD-L1 blockade in urothelial cancer. Here immunoSEQ multiplex PCR was the method, and the copy in TCRdb shows in-frame clones only, minus some. Of about 39,000 clones in the sample, 80% to 90% were seen once. The material sequenced was PBMCs, taken around atezolizumab (anti-PD-L1) treatment. The receptors were sampled from a man aged 55 to 70 with urothelial cancer.

This chain links TRBV9 with TRBJ2-5, with 7 bases that match TRBD2. Germline values: CDR1 SGDLS, CDR2 YYNGEE. The V segment lost 0 bases and the J segment 4 bases; nucleotides outside the gene matches: 3. This CDR3 region has 14 residues. CDR3 in DNA: TGTGCCAGCAGCGTAGGTTCGGGGGGAGAGACCCAGTACTTC. Amino acids: CASSVGSGGETQYF.

The V gene is TRBV11-2, the J gene TRBJ2-1, with D perhaps TRBD2 (5 bases). The germline CDR1 and CDR2 sequences are SGHAT and FQNNGV. The CDR3 is 15 amino acids. Deletions cut 5 bases from V and 6 bases from J, with 17 bases between. CDR3 residues: CASSLFLGESNEQFF. DNA for the CDR3: TGTGCCAGCAGCCTCTTCTTGGGAGAGAGCAATGAGCAGTTCTTC.

The rearrangement links TRBV10-3 to TRBJ1-3; D is possibly TRBD1 (6 bases). CDR1 is ENHRY and CDR2 is SYGVKD in the germline V gene. Trimming took 0 bases from V and 0 from J, leaving 9 bases between them. This CDR3 has 16 amino acids. CDR3 residues: CAISESTGFSGNTIYF. CDR3 sequence (DNA): TGTGCCATCAGTGAGTCGACAGGATTCTCTGGAAACACCATATATTTT.

The genes are TRBV13 and TRBJ1-1; D not certain. Germline-derived CDR1 and CDR2 are PRHDT and FYEKMQ (reference sequence). V dropped 4 bases and J dropped 8 bases, with 17 bases sitting between them. This CDR3 is 14 amino acids long. CDR3 nucleotide sequence: TGTGCCAGCAGCTCAAACTACCCGGGGAGAGAAGCTTTCTTT. This encodes CASSSNYPGREAFF.

V gene TRBV28 combines with J gene TRBJ2-1; 10 bases are a match to TRBD2. Germline V CDR1 and CDR2: MDHEN, SYDVKM. The V and J ends lost 8 bases and 4 bases, in that order; junction bases with no gene match: 8. This CDR3 has 15 amino acids. Here the CDR3 DNA reads TGTGCCAGCTCCGGAGCGGGAGGGCGGTACAATGAGCAGTTCTTC. Translating it yields CASSGAGGRYNEQFF.

The chain employs TRBV11-3 and TRBJ2-7; 10 bases fit TRBD1. Germline loops: CDR1 SGHNT, CDR2 YENEEA. Trimming took 0 bases from V and 7 from J; bases not matched to a gene: 9. This CDR3 spans 16 amino acids. CDR3 DNA: TGTGCCAGCAGCTTAGATATCGGGGACAGGGGAGAAGAGCAGTACTTC. Its translation is CASSLDIGDRGEEQYF. The whole variable domain, remainder taken from reference TRBV11-3 and TRBJ2-7, is EAGVVQSPRYKIIEKKQPVAFWCNPISGHNTLYWYLQNLGQGPELLIRYENEEAVDDSQLPKDRFSAERLKGVDSTLKIQPAELGDSAVYLCASSLDIGDRGEEQYFGPGTRLTVT.

V usage is TRBV27 and J usage is TRBJ2-7; 7 bases match TRBD1. V lost 5 bases, J lost 5 bases, and 9 bases stayed unmatched. This CDR3 is 14 amino acids long. Germline CDR1 reads MNHEY; CDR2 reads SMNVEV (reference sequence). The CDR3: CASSIRQGSDEQYF. The CDR3 DNA reads as TGTGCCAGCAGTATAAGACAGGGTAGCGACGAGCAGTACTTC.

V and J are TRBV5-4 and TRBJ2-5, with a weak D call TRBD1 (5 bases). In germline, CDR1 is SGHNT, CDR2 YYREEE (reference sequence). Trimming took 2 bases from V and 5 from J, leaving 13 bases between them. This CDR3 has 14 residues. The CDR3 reads CASSLQAPGETQYF. The CDR3 DNA reads as TGTGCCAGCAGCTTACAGGCCCCCGGGGAGACCCAGTACTTC.

V usage is TRBV7-8 and J usage is TRBJ2-3; 10 nucleotides line up with TRBD2. The CDR3 sequence is 17 residues long. CDR1 and CDR2 from the germline V gene are SGHVS and FQNEAQ. J was trimmed by 0 bases and V by 1 base; bases with no gene match: 4. The CDR3 sequence: CASSLGGLAESTDTQYF. The CDR3 DNA reads as TGTGCCAGCAGCTTAGGCGGACTAGCGGAGAGCACAGATACGCAGTATTTT.

The chain has TRBV2 and TRBJ2-7, with D possibly matching TRBD1 (5 bases). This CDR3 is built from 13 residues. V lost 2 bases to trimming and J lost 6 bases, with 11 bases between them. Per the germline V gene, CDR1 is SNHLY and CDR2 is FYNNEI. The CDR3 protein is CASSEQGMGEQYF. The CDR3 region has the DNA TGTGCCAGCAGTGAACAGGGAATGGGCGAGCAGTACTTC.

The chain carries TRBV30 and TRBJ2-7, with D unclear. Germline CDR1 GTSNPN, CDR2 SVGIG (reference sequence). The CDR3 length is 13 residues. Trimming took 1 base from V and 1 from J, leaving 8 bases between them. CDR3 sequence (DNA): TGTGCCTGGAGTGACGGTGCGTCCTACGAGCAGTACTTC. It specifies CAWSDGASYEQYF. Looking up the rest from reference TRBV30 and TRBJ2-7 gives the full variable domain: SQTIHQWPATLVQPVGSPLSLECTVEGTSNPNLYWYRQAAGRGLQLLFYSVGIGQISSEVPQNLSASRPQDRQFILSSKKLLLSDSGFYLCAWSDGASYEQYFGPGTRLTVT.

This clone appeared a few times. The V and J genes are TRBV20-1 and TRBJ1-1; 8 bases match TRBD1. Germline CDR1 and CDR2: DFQATT and SNEGSKA (reference sequence). The CDR3 has 11 residues. The chain's CDR3 is CRGQGGTEAFF. CDR3 nucleotides: TGCAGAGGACAGGGAGGCACTGAAGCTTTCTTT.

This clone was observed a single time. V and J are TRBV5-1 and TRBJ2-1; TRBD2 agrees at 7 bases. Germline V CDR1 and CDR2: SGHRS, YFSETQ. This CDR3 spans 18 amino acids. V dropped 1 base and J dropped 2; count of bases not matched to a gene: 12. CDR3 protein: CASSLSGRAGRTYNEQFF. CDR3 DNA sequence: TGCGCCAGCAGCTTGAGTGGGAGGGCGGGGAGGACCTACAATGAGCAGTTCTTC.

The chain is built from TRBV7-2 and TRBJ1-1; D ambiguous. Trimming removed 3 bases from V and 0 bases from J, with 8 bases in between. The CDR3 contains 14 residues. The germline V gene has CDR1 SGHTA and CDR2 FQGNSA. Here the CDR3 DNA reads TGTGCCAGCAGCTTTAGGCGGTTGAACACTGAAGCTTTCTTT. The encoded protein is CASSFRRLNTEAFF.

V usage is TRBV7-6 and J usage is TRBJ2-5; maybe TRBD2 (6 bases). CDR3 length: 15 amino acids. V lost 5 bases, J lost 5 bases, and 18 bases lay in between. CDR1 is SGHVS, CDR2 FNYEAQ, per germline. DNA for the CDR3: TGTGCCAGCAGCCCACGGGGTGGAGGGTCCGAGACCCAGTACTTC. As protein: CASSPRGGGSETQYF.

V usage is TRBV29-1 and J usage is TRBJ1-4, with 7 bases aligning to TRBD1. The CDR3 is 13 amino acids. With 6 bases clipped from V and 8 bases from J, the junction kept 9 bases outside the gene matches. CDR1 SQVTM and CDR2 ANQGSEA come from the germline V gene. The CDR3 bases are TGCAGCGTCGTAGGGGACAGCTTAGAAAAACTGTTTTTT. It specifies CSVVGDSLEKLFF.

V and J are TRBV7-8 and TRBJ1-2; TRBD1 is a possible D gene (6 bases). V gave up 3 bases and J gave up 4 bases, with 15 bases separating them. Germline V gives CDR1 SGHVS, CDR2 FQNEAQ. The CDR3 sequence is 15 residues long. CDR3 loop: CASSLAPGEGYGYTF. CDR3 bases: TGTGCCAGCAGCTTGGCCCCAGGGGAGGGCTATGGCTACACCTTC.

The V gene is TRBV27, the J gene TRBJ2-1; 12 bases fit TRBD2. CDR3 size: 17 residues. V shed 3 bases and J 5 bases; nucleotides not matched to a gene: 8. From germline, CDR1 is MNHEY and CDR2 SMNVEV (reference sequence). CDR3 nucleotides: TGTGCCAGCAGTTTGCGACACCGACTAGCGGGGGACAATGAGCAGTTCTTC. Protein product: CASSLRHRLAGDNEQFF.

The chain joins TRBV4-2 to TRBJ2-3, with 9 positions matching TRBD2. This CDR3 has 17 amino acids. Germline V gives CDR1 LGHNA, CDR2 YNFKEQ. The ends lost 0 bases at V and 4 bases at J; junction bases unmatched: 8. DNA for the CDR3: TGTGCCAGCAGCCAAGATAGAACAGCGGGGGGCGCAGATACGCAGTATTTT. Encoded protein: CASSQDRTAGGADTQYF.

The chain's CDR3 is CSALEADTQYF. DNA for the CDR3: TGCAGTGCGCTCGAGGCAGATACGCAGTATTTT. The J gene is TRBJ2-3, the V gene TRBV20-1, with D unclear. CDR1 and CDR2 from the germline V gene are DFQATT and SNEGSKA (reference sequence). The length of the CDR3 is 11 residues. V was shortened by 6 bases and J by 4 bases, with 8 bases between the two germline ends.

This clone was seen once. This chain uses TRBV28 with TRBJ2-5; no reliable D call. The V gene's germline CDR1 is MDHEN and CDR2 SYDVKM. This CDR3 is 10 amino acids long. Trimming pared 5 bases from V and 9 bases from J, leaving 7 bases between. The CDR3, as DNA: TGTGCCAGCAGTGCCGGGTCCCAGTACTTC. Its protein product is CASSAGSQYF.

This clone has a single count. This sequence joins TRBV19 and TRBJ2-1; 7 bases agree with TRBD2. With V trimmed by 5 bases and J by 1 base, 11 bases remained unmatched. This CDR3 region has 17 residues. CDR1 and CDR2 (germline): LNHDA, SQIVND (reference sequence). The CDR3 sequence: CASSPILAGGSYNEQFF. The CDR3, as DNA: TGTGCCAGTAGTCCAATTTTAGCGGGTGGTTCCTACAATGAGCAGTTCTTC.

The chain joins TRBV9 to TRBJ2-1; tentatively, D is TRBD2 (7 bases). Trimming removed 0 bases from V and 10 bases from J, with 11 bases in between. Germline loops: CDR1 SGDLS, CDR2 YYNGEE. This CDR3 comprises 13 residues. The CDR3 protein is CASSVDGGGEQFF. The DNA of the CDR3 is TGTGCCAGCAGCGTAGATGGGGGGGGCGAGCAGTTCTTC.

V is TRBV12-5 and J is TRBJ1-3; a possible D gene is TRBD1 (5 bases). The CDR3 covers 16 residues. Germline V gene data show CDR1 as LGHNT and CDR2 as FRNRAP. V gave up 6 bases and J gave up 0 bases, with 15 bases separating them. The CDR3 sequence: CASGGGTVGSGNTIYF. The DNA for the CDR3 is TGTGCTAGTGGCGGGGGGACGGTGGGCTCTGGAAACACCATATATTTT.

This chain uses TRBV6-1 with TRBJ2-3; TRBD2 is a possible D gene (7 bases). This CDR3 region has 16 residues. Deletions cut 3 bases from V and 6 bases from J, with 19 bases between. Germline V gives CDR1 MNHNS, CDR2 SASEGT. The CDR3 spells CASSDFWGGPRDTQYF. The CDR3 region has the DNA TGTGCCAGCAGTGATTTTTGGGGGGGGCCGAGGGATACGCAGTATTTT.

The J gene is TRBJ2-5, the V gene TRBV2; 14 bases match TRBD2. J gave up 4 bases and V 4 bases, and 2 bases lay outside the gene matches. Per germline, CDR1 SNHLY and CDR2 FYNNEI. The CDR3 spans 15 residues. In DNA form, the CDR3 reads TGTGCCAGCAGTGGGGGGACTAGCGGGGGAGAGACCCAGTACTTC. Protein: CASSGGTSGGETQYF. The variable domain in full, completed from reference TRBV2 and TRBJ2-5, reads EPEVTQTPSHQVTQMGQEVILRCVPISNHLYFYWYRQILGQKVEFLVSFYNNEISEKSEIFDDQFSVERPDGSNFTLKIRSTKLEDSAMYFCASSGGTSGGETQYFGPGTRLLVL.

The chain employs TRBV11-3 and TRBJ2-7, with D maybe TRBD2 (5 bases). From germline, CDR1 is SGHNT and CDR2 YENEEA. Trimming left V 5 bases short and J 4 bases short, with 15 bases between. This CDR3 is built from 14 residues. CDR3 coding DNA: TGTGCCAGCAGCGCGGGCCTAGTCGGTTACGAGCAGTACTTC. Residues: CASSAGLVGYEQYF.

The DNA for the CDR3 is TGCGCCAGCAGCTTGGCCCCGGGACTCCTACCAGAGACCCAGTACTTC. Translated: CASSLAPGLLPETQYF. This chain uses TRBV5-1 with TRBJ2-5, with a tentative D call TRBD2 (6 bases). This CDR3 contains 16 residues. V lost 0 bases and J 4 bases, leaving 16 bases between the germline ends. Germline V lookup: CDR1 SGHRS, CDR2 YFSETQ.

This clone was observed a few times. This chain uses TRBV27 with TRBJ2-2; perhaps TRBD2 as D (6 bases). Germline V CDR1 and CDR2: MNHEY, SMNVEV (reference sequence). V was trimmed by 3 bases and J by 7 bases, leaving 6 bases between them. The CDR3 length is 12 residues. The CDR3 reads CASSFGGGELFF. In nucleotides, the CDR3 is TGTGCCAGCAGTTTCGGGGGCGGGGAGCTGTTTTTT.

The table lists this clone with a few counts. The chain has TRBV7-9 and TRBJ2-3; TRBD2 agrees at 8 bases. The ends lost 1 base at V and 4 bases at J; junction bases unmatched: 4. Per germline, CDR1 SEHNR and CDR2 FQNEAQ (reference sequence). The CDR3 loop spans 15 amino acids. CDR3 sequence: CASSLDLGGADTQYF. Here the CDR3 DNA reads TGTGCCAGCAGCTTAGATCTCGGGGGGGCAGATACGCAGTATTTT.

The chain recombines TRBV11-2 with TRBJ2-3, with TRBD2 matching 10 bases. The CDR3 runs 16 residues. Trimming cost V 8 bases and J 0 bases; bases outside gene matches: 8. Looked up from germline, CDR1 is SGHAT and CDR2 is FQNNGV. CDR3 amino acids: CASRYGLADSTDTQYF. In DNA, the CDR3 is TGTGCCAGCCGCTATGGACTAGCGGACAGCACAGATACGCAGTATTTT. The variable domain in full, completed from reference TRBV11-2 and TRBJ2-3, reads EAGVAQSPRYKIIEKRQSVAFWCNPISGHATLYWYQQILGQGPKLLIQFQNNGVVDDSQLPKDRFSAERLKGVDSTLKIQPAKLEDSAVYLCASRYGLADSTDTQYFGPGTRLTVL.

This sequence joins TRBV7-2 and TRBJ2-3; tentative D call: TRBD2 (6 bases). This CDR3 is built from 18 residues. V shed 3 bases and J shed 0 bases, with 19 bases lying between them. From germline, CDR1 is SGHTA and CDR2 FQGNSA. The CDR3 DNA sequence: TGTGCCAGCAGCTTCGGACCCTCGGGACTCACTAGCACAGATACGCAGTATTTT. Its protein product is CASSFGPSGLTSTDTQYF.